The 2 T cell receptor beta chains reported below all come from one sample, sequenced in a study of T cells in Graves' hyperthyroidism and ophthalmopathy. Amplified regions were TCR beta CDR3 sequences from RNA transcripts. RT-PCR in the first round (using the HTBI primer set) targeted the TCR CDR3. Using its own MiXCR run on the multiplex PCR reads, TCRdb lists one record per CDR3 protein. The sample consists of approximately 590,000 distinct CDR3 sequences, 35% to 55% of them appearing once. Material for sequencing was peripheral blood or thyroid tissue (not recorded which). The receptors derive from a woman younger than 30 with Graves' hyperthyroidism.

This clonotype was counted between two and nine times. The V and J genes are TRBV7-9 and TRBJ1-4; D uncertain. Germline CDR1 SEHNR, CDR2 FQNEAQ (reference sequence). The CDR3 spans 14 residues. Trimming shortened V by 6 bases and J by 5 bases, and 13 bases separated the two germline ends. The CDR3 reads CASSEGRSNEKLFF. The CDR3 DNA sequence: TGTGCCAGCAGTGAGGGCCGGTCAAATGAAAAACTGTTTTTT.

This clonotype was counted ten times or more. The chain has TRBV24-1 and TRBJ1-5; the D gene is possibly TRBD1 (5 bases). From germline, CDR1 is KGHDR and CDR2 SFDVKD. The CDR3 is made up of 14 amino acids. The ends were cut back, 5 bases at V and 6 bases at J, with 13 bases in the middle. The CDR3 is CATSVAGRGQPQHF. CDR3 nucleotide sequence: TGTGCCACCAGTGTTGCGGGTAGGGGTCAGCCCCAGCATTTT.